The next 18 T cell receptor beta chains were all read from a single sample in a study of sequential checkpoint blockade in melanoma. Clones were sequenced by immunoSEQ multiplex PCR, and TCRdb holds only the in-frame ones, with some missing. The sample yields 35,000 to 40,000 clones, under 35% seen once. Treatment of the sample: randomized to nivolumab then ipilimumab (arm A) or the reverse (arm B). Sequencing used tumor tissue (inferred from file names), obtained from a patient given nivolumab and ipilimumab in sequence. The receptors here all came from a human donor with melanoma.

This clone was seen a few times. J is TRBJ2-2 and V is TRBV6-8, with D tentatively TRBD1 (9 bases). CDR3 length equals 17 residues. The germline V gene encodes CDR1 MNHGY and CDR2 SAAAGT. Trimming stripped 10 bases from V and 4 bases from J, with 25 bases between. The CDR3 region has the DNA TGTGCCACATCGACAGGGGGAGTAGCGGGAAGCACCGGGGAGCTGTTTTTT. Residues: CATSTGGVAGSTGELFF.

For the CDR3, the DNA is TGTGCCAGCAGCTTACCCCCAGGTGGGGGCCACAATGAGCAGTTCTTC. Its protein product is CASSLPPGGGHNEQFF. J is TRBJ2-1 and V is TRBV7-1, with D perhaps TRBD1 (6 bases). TRBV7-1 is an ORF; its function is uncertain. The CDR3 loop spans 16 amino acids. V was shortened by 4 bases and J by 5 bases, with 18 bases between the two germline ends.

The CDR3: CASSDGQGGTEAFF. DNA for the CDR3: TGTGCCAGCAGTGACGGACAGGGCGGCACTGAAGCTTTCTTT. The rearrangement joins TRBV9 to TRBJ1-1, with 8 positions matching TRBD1. CDR3 length equals 14 residues. Germline CDR1 reads SGDLS; CDR2 reads YYNGEE. V shed 5 bases and J 4 bases; nucleotides not matched to a gene: 7.

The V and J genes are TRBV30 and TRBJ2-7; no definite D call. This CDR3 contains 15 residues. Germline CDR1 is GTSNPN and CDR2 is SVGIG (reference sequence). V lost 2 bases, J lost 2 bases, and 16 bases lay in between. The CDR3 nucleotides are TGTGCCTGGAGTTCTCTAGTAACCTCAGCCTACGAGCAGTACTTC. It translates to CAWSSLVTSAYEQYF.

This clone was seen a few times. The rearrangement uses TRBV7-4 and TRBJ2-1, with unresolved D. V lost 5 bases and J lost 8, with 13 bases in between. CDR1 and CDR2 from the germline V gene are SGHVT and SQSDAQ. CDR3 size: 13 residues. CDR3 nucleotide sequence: TGTGCCAGCAGCCCGGCGAATGCTGATGAGCAGTTCTTC. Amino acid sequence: CASSPANADEQFF.

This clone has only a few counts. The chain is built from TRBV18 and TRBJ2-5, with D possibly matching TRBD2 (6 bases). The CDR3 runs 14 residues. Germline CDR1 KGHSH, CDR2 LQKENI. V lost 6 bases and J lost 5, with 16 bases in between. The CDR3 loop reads CASSLQGGWETQYF. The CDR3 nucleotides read TGTGCCAGCTCCCTTCAGGGAGGTTGGGAGACCCAGTACTTC.

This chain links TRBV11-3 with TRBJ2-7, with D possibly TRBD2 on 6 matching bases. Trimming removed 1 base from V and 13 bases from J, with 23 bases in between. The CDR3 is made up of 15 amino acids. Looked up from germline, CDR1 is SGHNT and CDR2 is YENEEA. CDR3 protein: CASSLVGNSLGSEYF. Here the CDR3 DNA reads TGTGCCAGCAGCTTAGTAGGGAATAGCCTCGGGAGTGAATACTTC. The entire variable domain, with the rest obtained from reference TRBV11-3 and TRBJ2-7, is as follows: EAGVVQSPRYKIIEKKQPVAFWCNPISGHNTLYWYLQNLGQGPELLIRYENEEAVDDSQLPKDRFSAERLKGVDSTLKIQPAELGDSAVYLCASSLVGNSLGSEYFGPGTRLTVT.

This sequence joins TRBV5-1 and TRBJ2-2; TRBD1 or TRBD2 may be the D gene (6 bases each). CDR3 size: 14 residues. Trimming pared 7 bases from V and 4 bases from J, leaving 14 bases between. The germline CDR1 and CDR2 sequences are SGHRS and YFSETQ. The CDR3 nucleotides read TGCGCCAGCCAATTACAGGGAGGCACCGGGGAGCTGTTTTTT. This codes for CASQLQGGTGELFF.

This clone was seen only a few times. CDR3 nucleotides: TGTGCCAGCAGTTACTCAGGCCGAGAGACCCAGTACTTC. It specifies CASSYSGRETQYF. The chain joins TRBV6-8 to TRBJ2-5; D gene uncertain. V was clipped by 0 bases and J by 4 bases, with 6 bases between them. Germline lookup yields CDR1 MNHGY and CDR2 SAAAGT. The CDR3 totals 13 residues.

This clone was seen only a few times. The CDR3: CASTLGQSTDTQYF. Here the CDR3 DNA reads TGTGCCAGCACCCTAGGACAGAGCACAGATACGCAGTATTTT. The chain is built from TRBV12-5 and TRBJ2-3; D may be TRBD1 (6 bases). This CDR3 contains 14 residues. Germline-derived CDR1 and CDR2 are LGHNT and FRNRAP.

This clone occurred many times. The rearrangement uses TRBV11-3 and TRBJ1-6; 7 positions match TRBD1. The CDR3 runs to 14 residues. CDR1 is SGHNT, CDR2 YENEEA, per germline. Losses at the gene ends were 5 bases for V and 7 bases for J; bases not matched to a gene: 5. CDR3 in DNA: TGTGCCAGCAGCCGACAGGGCAACAATTCACCCCTCCACTTT. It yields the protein CASSRQGNNSPLHF.

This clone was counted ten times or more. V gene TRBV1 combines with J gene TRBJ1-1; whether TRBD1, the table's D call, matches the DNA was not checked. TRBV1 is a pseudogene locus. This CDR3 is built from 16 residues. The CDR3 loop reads CASSQEGAQLNTEAFF. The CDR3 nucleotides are TGCGCCAGCAGCCAAGAGGGGGCCCAGTTGAACACTGAAGCTTTCTTT.

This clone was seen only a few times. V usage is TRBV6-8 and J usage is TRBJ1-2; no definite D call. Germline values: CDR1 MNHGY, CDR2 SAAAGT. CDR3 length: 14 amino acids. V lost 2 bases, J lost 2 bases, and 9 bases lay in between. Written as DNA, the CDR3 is TGTGCCAGCAGTTACAGGCAGATGAACTATGGCTACACCTTC. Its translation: CASSYRQMNYGYTF.

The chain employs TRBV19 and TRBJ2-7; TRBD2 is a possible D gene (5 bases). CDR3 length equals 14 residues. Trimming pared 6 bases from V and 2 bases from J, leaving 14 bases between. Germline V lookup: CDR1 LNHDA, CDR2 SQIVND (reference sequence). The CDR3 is CASSQGGSAYEQYF. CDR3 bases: TGTGCCAGTAGCCAAGGAGGTTCCGCCTACGAGCAGTACTTC.

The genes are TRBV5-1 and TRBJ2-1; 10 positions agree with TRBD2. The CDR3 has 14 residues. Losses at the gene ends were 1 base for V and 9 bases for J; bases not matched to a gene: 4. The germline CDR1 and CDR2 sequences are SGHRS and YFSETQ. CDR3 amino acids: CASSLTSGVTEQFF. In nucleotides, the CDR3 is TGCGCCAGCAGCTTGACTAGCGGGGTGACTGAGCAGTTCTTC.

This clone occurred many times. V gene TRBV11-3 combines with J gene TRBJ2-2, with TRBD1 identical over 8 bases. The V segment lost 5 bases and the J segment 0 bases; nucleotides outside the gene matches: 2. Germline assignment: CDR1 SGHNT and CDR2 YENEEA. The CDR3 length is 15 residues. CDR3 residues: CASSRQGPNTGELFF. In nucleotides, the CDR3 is TGTGCCAGCAGCCGACAGGGGCCGAACACCGGGGAGCTGTTTTTT.

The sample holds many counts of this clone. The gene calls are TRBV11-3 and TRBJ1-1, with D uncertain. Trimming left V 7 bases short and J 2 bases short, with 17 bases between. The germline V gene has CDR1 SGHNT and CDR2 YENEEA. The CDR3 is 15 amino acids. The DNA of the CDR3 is TGTGCCAGCAACCTTTTCGGCGCTAAAAACACTGAAGCTTTCTTT. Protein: CASNLFGAKNTEAFF.

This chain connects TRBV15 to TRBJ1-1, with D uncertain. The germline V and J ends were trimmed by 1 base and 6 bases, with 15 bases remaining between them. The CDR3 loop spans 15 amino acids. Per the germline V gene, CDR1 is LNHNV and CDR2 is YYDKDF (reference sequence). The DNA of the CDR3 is TGTGCCACCAGCAGAGCGGAGGCCCAGAGGGCTGAAGCTTTCTTT. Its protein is CATSRAEAQRAEAFF.